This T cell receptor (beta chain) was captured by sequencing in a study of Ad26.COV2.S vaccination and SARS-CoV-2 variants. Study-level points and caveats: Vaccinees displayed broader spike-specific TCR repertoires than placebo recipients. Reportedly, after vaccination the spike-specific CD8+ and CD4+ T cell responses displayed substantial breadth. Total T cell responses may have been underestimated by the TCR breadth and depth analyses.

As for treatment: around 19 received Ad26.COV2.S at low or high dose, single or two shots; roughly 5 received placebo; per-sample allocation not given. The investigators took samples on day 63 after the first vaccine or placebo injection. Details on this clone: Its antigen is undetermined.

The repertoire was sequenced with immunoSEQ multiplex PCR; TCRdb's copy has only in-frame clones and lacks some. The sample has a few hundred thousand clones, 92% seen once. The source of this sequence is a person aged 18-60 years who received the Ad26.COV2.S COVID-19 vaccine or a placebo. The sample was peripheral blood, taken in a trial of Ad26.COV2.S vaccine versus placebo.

The DNA for the CDR3 is TGTGCCAGCAGTTACCCGAGGGGAGGGGCCTACGAGCAGTACTTC. Amino acid sequence: CASSYPRGGAYEQYF. This chain links TRBV6-6 with TRBJ2-7; TRBD2 aligns across 7 bases. Germline V gene data show CDR1 as MNHNY and CDR2 as SVGAGI (reference sequence). V dropped 2 bases and J dropped 2; count of bases not matched to a gene: 6. The CDR3 is made up of 15 amino acids.